This TCR beta chain stems from a study of T cell responses to AZD1222 COVID-19 vaccine. The V gene lost 5 bases and the J gene lost 2 bases, with 13 bases spanning the gap. Germline assignment: CDR1 SNHLY and CDR2 FYNNEI. CDR3 length: 14 residues. Doses given second, at about 4 or about 12 weeks, were pooled. Study-level findings and limits: The CD4 TCRs associated with vaccination extended across spike and predominated at 160-218 and 743-854. Just a handful of people given AZD1222 tested seropositive at baseline. Clonal diversity was possibly underestimated, and the donors were mostly white British, with more females.

Sequencing was performed with immunoSEQ multiplex PCR; in TCRdb, only in-frame clones are kept and a portion is missing. This table has around 150,000 clones, about 90% appearing once. In regard to this clone: What it recognizes is unknown.

This material consisted of peripheral blood, taken 28 days after the second AZD1222 dose. V and J are TRBV2 and TRBJ2-7; D assignment may be TRBD1 or TRBD2 (5 bases each). The sequence was obtained from an adult who received the AZD1222 COVID-19 vaccine. This CDR3 is CASSSEGRPYEQYF. In DNA, the CDR3 is TGTGCCAGCAGTAGTGAGGGGCGCCCCTACGAGCAGTACTTC.